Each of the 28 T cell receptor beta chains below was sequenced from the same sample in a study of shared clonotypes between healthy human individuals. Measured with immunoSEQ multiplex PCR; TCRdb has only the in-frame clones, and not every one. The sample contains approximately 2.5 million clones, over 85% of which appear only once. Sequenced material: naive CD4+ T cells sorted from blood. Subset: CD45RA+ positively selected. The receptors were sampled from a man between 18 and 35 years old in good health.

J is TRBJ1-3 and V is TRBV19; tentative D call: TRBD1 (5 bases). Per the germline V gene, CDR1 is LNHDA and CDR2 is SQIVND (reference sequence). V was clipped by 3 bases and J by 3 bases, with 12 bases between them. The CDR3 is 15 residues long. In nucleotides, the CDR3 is TGTGCCAGTAGTATCCCCACCGGGGGTGGAAACACCATATATTTT. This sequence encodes CASSIPTGGGNTIYF.

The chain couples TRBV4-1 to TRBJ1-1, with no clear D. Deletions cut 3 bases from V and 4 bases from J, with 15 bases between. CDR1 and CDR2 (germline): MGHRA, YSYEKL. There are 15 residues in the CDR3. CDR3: CASSHSPDRGTEAFF. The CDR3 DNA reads TGCGCCAGCAGCCATAGCCCCGATCGGGGCACTGAAGCTTTCTTT.

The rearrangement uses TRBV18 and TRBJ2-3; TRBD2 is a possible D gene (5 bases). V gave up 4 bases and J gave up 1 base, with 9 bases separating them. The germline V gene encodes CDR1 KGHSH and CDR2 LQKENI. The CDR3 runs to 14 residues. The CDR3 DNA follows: TGTGCCAGCTCACTAGCGTTAGGCACAGATACGCAGTATTTT. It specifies CASSLALGTDTQYF.

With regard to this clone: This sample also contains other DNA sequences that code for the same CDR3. This CDR3 is CASSLEGTSGNEQFF. The CDR3 region has the DNA TGTGCCAGCAGCTTAGAAGGGACTAGCGGCAATGAGCAGTTCTTC. The chain joins TRBV11-2 to TRBJ2-1; 11 bases map to TRBD2. This CDR3 is 15 amino acids long. Germline CDR1 reads SGHAT; CDR2 reads FQNNGV. Trimming removed 0 bases from V and 6 bases from J; junction bases left unmatched: 1.

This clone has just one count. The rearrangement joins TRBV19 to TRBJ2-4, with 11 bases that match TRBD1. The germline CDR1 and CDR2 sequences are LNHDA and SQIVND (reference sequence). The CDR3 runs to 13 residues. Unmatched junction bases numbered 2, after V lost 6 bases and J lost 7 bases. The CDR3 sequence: CASSGQGANIQYF. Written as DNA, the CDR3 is TGTGCCAGTAGCGGACAGGGGGCGAACATTCAGTACTTC.

The chain's CDR3 is CASSNTAWVSSYEQYF. The DNA of the CDR3 is TGTGCCAGCAGCAACACGGCGTGGGTGAGCTCCTACGAGCAGTACTTC. The J gene is TRBJ2-7, the V gene TRBV7-8, with D unclear. Germline assignment: CDR1 SGHVS and CDR2 FQNEAQ. V was trimmed by 5 bases and J by 0 bases, leaving 17 bases between them. The CDR3 consists of 16 residues.

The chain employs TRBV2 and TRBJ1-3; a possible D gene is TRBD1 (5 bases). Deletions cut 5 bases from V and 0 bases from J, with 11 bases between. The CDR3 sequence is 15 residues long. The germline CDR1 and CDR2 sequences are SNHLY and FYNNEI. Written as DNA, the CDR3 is TGTGCCAGCAGTCCGCGGGGCCTCTCTGGAAACACCATATATTTT. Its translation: CASSPRGLSGNTIYF.

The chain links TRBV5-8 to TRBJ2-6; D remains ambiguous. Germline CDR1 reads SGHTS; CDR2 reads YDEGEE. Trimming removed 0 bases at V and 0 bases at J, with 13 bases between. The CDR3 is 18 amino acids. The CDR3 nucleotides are TGTGCCAGCAGCTTGGGACCAGCAGTATACTCTGGGGCCAACGTCCTGACTTTC. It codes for CASSLGPAVYSGANVLTF.

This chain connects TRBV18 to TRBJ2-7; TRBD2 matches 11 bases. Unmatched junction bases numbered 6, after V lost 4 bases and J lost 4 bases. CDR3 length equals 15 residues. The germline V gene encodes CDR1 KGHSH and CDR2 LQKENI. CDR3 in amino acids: CASSQGLAGSYEQYF. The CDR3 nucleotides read TGTGCCAGCTCACAAGGACTAGCGGGTTCGTACGAGCAGTACTTC.

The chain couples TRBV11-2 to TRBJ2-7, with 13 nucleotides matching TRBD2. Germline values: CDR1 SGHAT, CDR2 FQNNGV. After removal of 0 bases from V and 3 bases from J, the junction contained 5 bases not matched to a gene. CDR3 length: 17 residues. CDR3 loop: CASSLERLAGGFYEQYF. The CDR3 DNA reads TGTGCCAGCAGCTTAGAGAGACTAGCGGGGGGATTCTACGAGCAGTACTTC. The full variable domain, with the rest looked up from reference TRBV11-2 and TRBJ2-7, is EAGVAQSPRYKIIEKRQSVAFWCNPISGHATLYWYQQILGQGPKLLIQFQNNGVVDDSQLPKDRFSAERLKGVDSTLKIQPAKLEDSAVYLCASSLERLAGGFYEQYFGPGTRLTVT.

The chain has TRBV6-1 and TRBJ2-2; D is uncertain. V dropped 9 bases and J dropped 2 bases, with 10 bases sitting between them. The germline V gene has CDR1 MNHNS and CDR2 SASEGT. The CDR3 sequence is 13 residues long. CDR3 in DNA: TGTGCCAGTATCGCTACTAACACCGGGGAGCTGTTTTTT. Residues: CASIATNTGELFF.

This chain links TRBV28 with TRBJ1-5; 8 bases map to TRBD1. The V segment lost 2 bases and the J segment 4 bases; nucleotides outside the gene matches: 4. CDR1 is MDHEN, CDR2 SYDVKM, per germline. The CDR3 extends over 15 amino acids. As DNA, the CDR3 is TGTGCCAGCAGTTTAGGAGGACAGGGAAATCAGCCCCAGCATTTT. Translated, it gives CASSLGGQGNQPQHF.

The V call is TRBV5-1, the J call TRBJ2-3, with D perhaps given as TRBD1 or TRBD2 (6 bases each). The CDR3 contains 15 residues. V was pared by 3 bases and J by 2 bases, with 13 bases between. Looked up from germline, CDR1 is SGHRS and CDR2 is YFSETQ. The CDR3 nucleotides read TGCGCCAGCAGCTCCTCGGGGGCGGTCACAGATACGCAGTATTTT. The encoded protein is CASSSSGAVTDTQYF.

CDR3 in DNA: TGTGCCGCTAGTAGGGGATTTCCCTACAATGAGCAGTTCTTC. It specifies CAASRGFPYNEQFF. This chain links TRBV5-8 with TRBJ2-1, with a possible D match to TRBD1 (5 bases). This CDR3 is built from 14 residues. Looked up from germline, CDR1 is SGHTS and CDR2 is YDEGEE. V lost 10 bases and J 2 bases, leaving 16 bases between the germline ends.

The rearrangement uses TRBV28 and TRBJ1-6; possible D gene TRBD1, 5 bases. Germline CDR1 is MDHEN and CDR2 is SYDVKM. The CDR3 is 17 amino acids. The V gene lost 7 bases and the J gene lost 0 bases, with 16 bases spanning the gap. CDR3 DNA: TGTGCCAGCAACCTACATGGGGGGAACTCCTATAATTCACCCCTCCACTTT. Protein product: CASNLHGGNSYNSPLHF.

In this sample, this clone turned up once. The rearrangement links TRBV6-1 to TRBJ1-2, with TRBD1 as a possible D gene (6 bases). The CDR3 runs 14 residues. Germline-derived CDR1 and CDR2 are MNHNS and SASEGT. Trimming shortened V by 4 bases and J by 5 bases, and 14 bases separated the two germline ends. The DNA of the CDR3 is TGTGCCAGCAGTGCTGTAACAGGGCCATATGGCTACACCTTC. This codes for CASSAVTGPYGYTF.

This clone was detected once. CDR3 nucleotide sequence: TGTGCCAGCAGCTTAGAAGGGCTGGTGGGCGAGCAGTACTTC. This translates into CASSLEGLVGEQYF. The chain couples TRBV7-9 to TRBJ2-7; no reliable D call. The CDR3 runs 14 residues. CDR1 is SEHNR and CDR2 is FQNEAQ in the germline V gene (reference sequence). Trimming took 1 base from V and 6 from J, leaving 13 bases between them.

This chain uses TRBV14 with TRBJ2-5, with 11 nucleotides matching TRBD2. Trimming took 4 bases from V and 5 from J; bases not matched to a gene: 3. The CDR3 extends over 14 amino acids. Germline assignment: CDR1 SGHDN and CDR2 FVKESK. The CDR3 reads CASSLAGGRETQYF. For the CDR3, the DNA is TGTGCCAGCAGCCTAGCGGGAGGGCGTGAGACCCAGTACTTC.

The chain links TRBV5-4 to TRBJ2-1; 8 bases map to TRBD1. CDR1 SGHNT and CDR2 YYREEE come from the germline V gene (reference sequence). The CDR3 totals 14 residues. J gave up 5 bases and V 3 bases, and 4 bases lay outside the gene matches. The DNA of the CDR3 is TGTGCCAGCAGCTCCAGGGGGCCGAACAATGAGCAGTTCTTC. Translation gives CASSSRGPNNEQFF.

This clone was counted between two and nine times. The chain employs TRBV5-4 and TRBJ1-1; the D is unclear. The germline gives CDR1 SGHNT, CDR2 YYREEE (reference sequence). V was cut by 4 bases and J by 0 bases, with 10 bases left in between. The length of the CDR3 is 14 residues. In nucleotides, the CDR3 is TGTGCCAGCAGCCGTACAGACTTGAACACTGAAGCTTTCTTT. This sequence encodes CASSRTDLNTEAFF.

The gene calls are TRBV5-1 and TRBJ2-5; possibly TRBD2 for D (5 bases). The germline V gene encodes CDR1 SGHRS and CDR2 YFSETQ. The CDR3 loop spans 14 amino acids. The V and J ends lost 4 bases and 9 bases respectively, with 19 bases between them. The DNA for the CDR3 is TGCGCCAGCAGCCCCGGAGGCGGCCCTGGACCCCAGTACTTC. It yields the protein CASSPGGGPGPQYF.

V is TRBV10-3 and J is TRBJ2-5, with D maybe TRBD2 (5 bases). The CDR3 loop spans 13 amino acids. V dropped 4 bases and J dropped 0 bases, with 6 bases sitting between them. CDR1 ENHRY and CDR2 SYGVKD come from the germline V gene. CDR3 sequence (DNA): TGTGCCATCAGTGGGACTTACCAAGAGACCCAGTACTTC. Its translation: CAISGTYQETQYF.

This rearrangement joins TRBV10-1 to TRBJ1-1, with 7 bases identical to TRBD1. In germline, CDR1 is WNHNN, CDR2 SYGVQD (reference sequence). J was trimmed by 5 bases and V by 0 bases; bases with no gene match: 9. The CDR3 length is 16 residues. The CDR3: CASSESDRPGVTEAFF. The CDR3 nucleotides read TGCGCCAGCAGTGAGTCGGACAGGCCGGGGGTGACTGAAGCTTTCTTT.

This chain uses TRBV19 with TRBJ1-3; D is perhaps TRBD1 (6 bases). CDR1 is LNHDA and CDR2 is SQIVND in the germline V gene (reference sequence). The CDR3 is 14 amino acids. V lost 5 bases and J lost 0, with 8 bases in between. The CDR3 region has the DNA TGTGCCAGTAGTTCGACAGGCTCTGGAAACACCATATATTTT. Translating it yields CASSSTGSGNTIYF.

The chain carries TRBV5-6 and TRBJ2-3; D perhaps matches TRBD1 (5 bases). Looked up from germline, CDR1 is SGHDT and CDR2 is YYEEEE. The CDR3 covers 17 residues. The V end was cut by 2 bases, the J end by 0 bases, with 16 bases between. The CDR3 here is CASSFRRTPGSTDTQYF. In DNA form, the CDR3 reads TGTGCCAGCAGCTTTCGCCGAACTCCAGGGAGCACAGATACGCAGTATTTT. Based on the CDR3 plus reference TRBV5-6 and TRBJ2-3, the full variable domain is DAGVTQSPTHLIKTRGQQVTLRCSPKSGHDTVSWYQQALGQGPQFIFQYYEEEERQRGNFPDRFSGHQFPNYSSELNVNALLLGDSALYLCASSFRRTPGSTDTQYFGPGTRLTVL.

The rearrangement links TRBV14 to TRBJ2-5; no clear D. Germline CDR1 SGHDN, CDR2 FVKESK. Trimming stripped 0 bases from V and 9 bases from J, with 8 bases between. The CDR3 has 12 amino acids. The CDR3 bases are TGTGCCAGCAGCCAAGATGGATGGTCCCAGTACTTC. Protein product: CASSQDGWSQYF.

The CDR3 is CAWSGKGFEAFF. The CDR3 DNA sequence: TGTGCCTGGAGCGGGAAGGGATTTGAAGCTTTCTTT. V usage is TRBV30 and J usage is TRBJ1-1, with D unresolved. The CDR3 consists of 12 residues. Germline V gives CDR1 GTSNPN, CDR2 SVGIG (reference sequence). Trimming pared 3 bases from V and 7 bases from J, leaving 12 bases between.

CDR3 sequence (DNA): TGTGCCAGCCGTTCCACCTACGAGCAGTACTTC. Translated, it gives CASRSTYEQYF. The chain has TRBV6-6 and TRBJ2-7; D remains ambiguous. Trimming stripped 8 bases from V and 2 bases from J, with 7 bases between. The CDR3 totals 11 residues. CDR1 MNHNY and CDR2 SVGAGI come from the germline V gene (reference sequence).